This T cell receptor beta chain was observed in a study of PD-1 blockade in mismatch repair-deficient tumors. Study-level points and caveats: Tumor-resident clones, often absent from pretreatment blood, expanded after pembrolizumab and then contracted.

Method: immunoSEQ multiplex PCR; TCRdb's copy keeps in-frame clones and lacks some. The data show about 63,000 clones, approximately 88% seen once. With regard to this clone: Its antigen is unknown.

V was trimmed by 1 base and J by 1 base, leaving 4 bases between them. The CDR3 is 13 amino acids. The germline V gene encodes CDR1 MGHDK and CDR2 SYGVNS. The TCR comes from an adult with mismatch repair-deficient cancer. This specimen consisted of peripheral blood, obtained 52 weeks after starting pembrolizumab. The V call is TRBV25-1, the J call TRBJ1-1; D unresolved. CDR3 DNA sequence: TGTGCCAGCAGTGAATTGAGGAACACTGAAGCTTTCTTT. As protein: CASSELRNTEAFF.